This TCR beta chain was recorded in a study of T cell repertoires in cytomegalovirus infection. MiXCR, run by TCRdb on the reads, gives a single entry per CDR3 protein. The data hold some 43,000 distinct CDR3 sequences, with roughly 20% observed a single time. This clonotype was found once. What it recognizes is unknown. The V and J ends lost 0 bases and 7 bases respectively, with 7 bases between them. CDR1 is MNHEY, CDR2 SMNVEV, per germline (reference sequence). CDR3 size: 13 residues. Broader study findings: Across the ex vivo response, the dominant clonotypes were HLA-C-restricted CMV-specific TCR beta clonotypes.

The sequences come from CD8+ T cells from cultured PBMCs, collected from culture after CMV antigen stimulation. The sequence was collected from a human donor in good health (CMV status not recorded). Some clones in this sample may be carry-over from other donors' samples. The chain uses TRBV27 and TRBJ1-5; D call uncertain. This chain's CDR3 is CASSLSAGQPQHF. In DNA, the CDR3 is TGTGCCAGCAGTTTATCCGCTGGGCAGCCCCAGCATTTT.